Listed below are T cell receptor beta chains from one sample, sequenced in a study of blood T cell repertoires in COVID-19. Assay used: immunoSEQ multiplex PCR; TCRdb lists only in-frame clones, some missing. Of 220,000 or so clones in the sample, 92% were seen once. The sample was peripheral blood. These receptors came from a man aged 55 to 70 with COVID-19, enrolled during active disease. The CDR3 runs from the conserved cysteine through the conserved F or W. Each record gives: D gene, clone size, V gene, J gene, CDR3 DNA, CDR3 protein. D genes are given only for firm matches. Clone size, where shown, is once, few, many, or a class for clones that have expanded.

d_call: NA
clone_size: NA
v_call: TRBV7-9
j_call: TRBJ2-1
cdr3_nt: TGTGCCAGCAGTCCGAAGCGGAGGAGTGGCAATGAGCAGTTCTTC
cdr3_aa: CASSPKRRSGNEQFF

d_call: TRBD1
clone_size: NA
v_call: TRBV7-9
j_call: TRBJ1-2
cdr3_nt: TGTGCCAGCAGCTTGGGACAGGGTTCTGGCTACACCTTC
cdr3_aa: CASSLGQGSGYTF

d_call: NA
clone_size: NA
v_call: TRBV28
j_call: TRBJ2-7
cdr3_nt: TGTGCCAGCAGTTTCGTTGGAACAGGGCTACGCTCCTACGAGCAGTACTTC
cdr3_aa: CASSFVGTGLRSYEQYF

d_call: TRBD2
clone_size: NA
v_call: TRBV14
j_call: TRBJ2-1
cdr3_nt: TGTGCCAGCAGTCCATTTATTAGCGGGCTGGCCAACCATGAGCAGTTCTTC
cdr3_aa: CASSPFISGLANHEQFF

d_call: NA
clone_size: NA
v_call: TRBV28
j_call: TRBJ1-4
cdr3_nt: TGTGCCAGCAGTTTCTCGGACAACAAACTGTTTTTT
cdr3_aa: CASSFSDNKLFF

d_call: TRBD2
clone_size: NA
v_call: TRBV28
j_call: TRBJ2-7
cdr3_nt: TGTGCCAGCAGTTTACCTAGCGGGAGGGCCGAGCAGTACTTC
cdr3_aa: CASSLPSGRAEQYF

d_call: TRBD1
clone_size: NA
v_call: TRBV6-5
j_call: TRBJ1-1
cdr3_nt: TGTGCCAGCAGTTCCAGGGGACAGGGGATGAACACTGAAGCTTTCTTT
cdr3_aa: CASSSRGQGMNTEAFF

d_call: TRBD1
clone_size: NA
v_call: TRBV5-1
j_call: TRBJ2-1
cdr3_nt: TGCGCCAGCAGCGCGATATTCGGGACAGGGGAATACAATGAGCAGTTCTTC
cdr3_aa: CASSAIFGTGEYNEQFF

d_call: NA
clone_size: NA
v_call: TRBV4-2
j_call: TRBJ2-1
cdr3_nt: TGTGCCAGCAGCCAAGACCCAGGGGAAGGAGTCAATGAGCAGTTCTTC
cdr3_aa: CASSQDPGEGVNEQFF

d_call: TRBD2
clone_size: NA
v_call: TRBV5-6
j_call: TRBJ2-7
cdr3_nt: TGTGCCAGCACCCGATGGGCTAGCGGGATGGGCTACGAGCAGTACTTC
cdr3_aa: CASTRWASGMGYEQYF

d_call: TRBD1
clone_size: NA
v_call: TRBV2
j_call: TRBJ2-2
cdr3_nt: TGTGCCAGCAGACGGGACAGGGGCGACACCGGGGAGCTGTTTTTT
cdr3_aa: CASRRDRGDTGELFF

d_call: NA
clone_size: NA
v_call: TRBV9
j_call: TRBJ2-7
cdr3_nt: TGTGCCAGCAGCGTCGGAGGTTCCTACGAGCAGTACTTC
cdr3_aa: CASSVGGSYEQYF

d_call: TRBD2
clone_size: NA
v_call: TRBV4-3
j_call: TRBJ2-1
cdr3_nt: TGCGCCAGCAGCCAGGGCGGGAGGACTAGCGGGAGGGACAATGAGCAGTTCTTC
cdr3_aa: CASSQGGRTSGRDNEQFF

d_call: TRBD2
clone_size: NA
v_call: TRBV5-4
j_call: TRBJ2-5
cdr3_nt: TGTGCCAGCAGCCCAGGACTAGCGGGAGGGAAAGAGACCCAGTACTTC
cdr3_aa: CASSPGLAGGKETQYF

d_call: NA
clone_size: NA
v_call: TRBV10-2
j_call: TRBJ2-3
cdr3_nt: TGCGCCACTCCCAGACCGGGTGCGGATACGCAGTATTTT
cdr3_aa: CATPRPGADTQYF

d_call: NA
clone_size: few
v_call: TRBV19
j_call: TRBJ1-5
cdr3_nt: TGTGCCAGTAGTATAGGACATAGCAATCAGCCCCAGCATTTT
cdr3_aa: CASSIGHSNQPQHF

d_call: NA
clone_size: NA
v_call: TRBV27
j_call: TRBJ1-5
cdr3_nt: TGTGCCAGCAGTCCCCGGGGAGCTTATAGCAATCAGCCCCAGCATTTT
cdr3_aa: CASSPRGAYSNQPQHF

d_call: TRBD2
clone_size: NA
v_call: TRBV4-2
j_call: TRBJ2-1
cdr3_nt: TGTGCCAGCAGCCAAGAAACGGGGGGGTCATACTACAATGAGCAGTTCTTC
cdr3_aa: CASSQETGGSYYNEQFF

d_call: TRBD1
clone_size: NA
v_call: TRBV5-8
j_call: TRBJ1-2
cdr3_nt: TGTGCCAGCAGCCGGGACAGGGGGCCGGGAGGCTACACCTTC
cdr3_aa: CASSRDRGPGGYTF